These T cell receptor beta chains were read from a single sample in a study of CD8 T cells in Susac syndrome. TCRdb reanalysed the immunoSEQ multiplex PCR reads using MiXCR and keeps one entry per CDR3 protein. The top ten hold around 0.12% of the sample, which has about 400,000 distinct CDR3 sequences, 75% to 90% seen once. Sequenced: CD8+ T cells from PBMCs. The receptor set was obtained from a human donor with multiple sclerosis. Both conserved end residues are part of each CDR3. Each record gives: clone size, V gene, J gene, D gene, CDR3 protein, CDR3 DNA. A D gene is named only where the DNA matches it firmly. The size field is filled for only some rows; it gives once, few, many or a size class.

NA	TRBV20-1	TRBJ2-7	NA	CSARDRRGSDYEQYF	TGCAGTGCTAGAGATCGGAGGGGATCCGACTACGAGCAGTACTTC
few	TRBV5-1	TRBJ2-7	NA	CASSPGGDSNEQYF	TGCGCCAGCAGCCCCGGAGGGGACTCCAACGAGCAGTACTTC
NA	TRBV27	TRBJ1-5	NA	CASSLWAGNQPQHF	TGTGCCAGCAGTTTATGGGCAGGGAATCAGCCCCAGCATTTT
NA	TRBV21-1	TRBJ2-3	NA	CASSKEQGSTDTQYF	TGTGCCAGCAGCAAAGAGCAGGGAAGCACAGATACGCAGTATTTT
NA	TRBV28	TRBJ1-3	NA	CASSPIAQTTIYF	TGTGCCAGCAGCCCAATTGCCCAAACGACCATATATTTT
once	TRBV27	TRBJ1-1	TRBD1	CASSHRQGSGTEAFF	TGTGCCAGCAGCCACCGACAGGGTTCAGGTACTGAAGCTTTCTTT
NA	TRBV18	TRBJ2-5	NA	CASSPPAEEETQYF	TGTGCCAGCTCACCACCAGCAGAGGAAGAGACCCAGTACTTC
NA	TRBV27	TRBJ2-1	NA	CASSSRLRFDNEQFF	TGTGCCAGCAGTTCCCGTCTTCGTTTTGACAATGAGCAGTTCTTC
NA	TRBV11-2	TRBJ2-1	TRBD2	CASSLAAGGSNEQFF	TGTGCCAGCAGCTTAGCGGCGGGGGGGTCCAATGAGCAGTTCTTC
NA	TRBV4-1	TRBJ1-1	NA	CASSFPGEYTEAFF	TGCGCCAGCAGCTTCCCGGGTGAGTACACTGAAGCTTTCTTT
few	TRBV6-1	TRBJ2-7	NA	CASEEYYEQYF	TGTGCCAGCGAAGAGTACTACGAGCAGTACTTC
once	TRBV6-5	TRBJ1-1	TRBD1	CASSYSYRGGNTEAFF	TGTGCCAGCAGTTACTCGTACAGGGGTGGGAACACTGAAGCTTTCTTT
NA	TRBV28	TRBJ1-2	TRBD1	CASSFTGGADGYTF	TGTGCCAGCAGTTTCACAGGGGGCGCGGATGGCTACACCTTC
NA	TRBV7-2	TRBJ2-3	TRBD2	CASSLDAHGGRPDTQYF	TGTGCCAGCAGCTTAGATGCCCACGGCGGGAGACCAGATACGCAGTATTTT
once	TRBV5-4	TRBJ1-2	TRBD1	CASSSGTADTF	TGTGCCAGCAGTTCCGGGACAGCGGACACCTTC
NA	TRBV5-1	TRBJ2-7	NA	CASRLTGSYEQYF	TGCGCCAGCAGACTTACAGGGTCCTACGAGCAGTACTTC
NA	TRBV12-3/TRBV12-4	TRBJ2-4	NA	CASSFGTQKNIQYF	TGTGCCAGCAGTTTTGGGACCCAGAAAAACATTCAGTACTTC
NA	TRBV7-9	TRBJ2-1	TRBD2	CASSLDTSGSSSYNEQFF	TGTGCCAGCAGCTTAGATACTAGCGGCTCAAGCTCCTACAATGAGCAGTTCTTC
few	TRBV7-9	TRBJ1-5	TRBD1	CASSSSTGDSNQPQHF	TGTGCCAGCAGCTCGTCAACAGGGGATAGCAATCAGCCCCAGCATTTT
NA	TRBV5-4	TRBJ1-6	NA	CASSLESSYNSPLHF	TGTGCCAGCAGCTTGGAGAGCTCCTATAATTCACCCCTCCACTTT
NA	TRBV7-6	TRBJ2-3	NA	CASSSLLVGPPGTDTQYF	TGTGCCAGCAGCTCCCTCTTGGTGGGCCCGCCAGGCACAGATACGCAGTATTTT
NA	TRBV12-3/TRBV12-4	TRBJ2-3	NA	CASSQAGFGDTQYF	TGTGCCAGCAGTCAAGCAGGGTTCGGGGATACGCAGTATTTT
NA	TRBV13	TRBJ1-1	NA	CASSFYMTNTEAFF	TGTGCCAGCAGCTTTTACATGACAAACACTGAAGCTTTCTTT
NA	TRBV6-1	TRBJ2-6	NA	CALLGGANVLTF	TGTGCCCTCCTAGGGGGGGCCAACGTCCTGACTTTC
NA	TRBV11-2	TRBJ2-7	NA	CASSLGDSTYEQYF	TGTGCCAGCAGCTTGGGGGACTCAACCTACGAGCAGTACTTC
NA	TRBV7-6	TRBJ2-7	NA	CASSLVGYLEQYF	TGTGCCAGCAGCTTAGTTGGGTACCTCGAGCAGTACTTC
NA	TRBV27	TRBJ2-1	NA	CASSPSRFEPNWYNEQFF	TGTGCCAGCAGTCCCTCCCGTTTCGAGCCTAACTGGTACAATGAGCAGTTCTTC
NA	TRBV3-1	TRBJ2-1	NA	CASSQEIVYAENEQFF	TGTGCCAGCAGCCAAGAAATCGTCTACGCCGAGAATGAGCAGTTCTTC
NA	TRBV7-9	TRBJ2-5	TRBD2	CASSKTSGGLQETQYF	TGTGCCAGCAGCAAGACTAGCGGGGGGCTACAAGAGACCCAGTACTTC
NA	TRBV27	TRBJ1-1	TRBD1	CASNPQGANTEAFF	TGTGCCAGCAACCCACAGGGGGCTAACACTGAAGCTTTCTTT
NA	TRBV28	TRBJ2-3	TRBD2	CASWNQREDSTDTQYF	TGTGCCAGCTGGAATCAGCGGGAGGACAGCACAGATACGCAGTATTTT
NA	TRBV7-9	TRBJ2-5	NA	CASSLATFWGQETQYF	TGTGCCAGCAGCTTAGCAACCTTCTGGGGCCAAGAGACCCAGTACTTC
once	TRBV7-9	TRBJ1-1	NA	CASSFRVDGDTEAFF	TGTGCCAGCAGCTTCCGGGTTGACGGAGACACTGAAGCTTTCTTT
once	TRBV7-9	TRBJ2-7	TRBD1	CASRSAGQGTYEQYF	TGTGCCAGCAGGTCAGCGGGACAGGGTACCTACGAGCAGTACTTC
NA	TRBV27	TRBJ2-2	TRBD2	CASSSSPAGASGELFF	TGTGCCAGCAGTTCCTCCCCGGCGGGAGCTTCCGGGGAGCTGTTTTTT
few	TRBV11-2	TRBJ2-7	TRBD2	CASSLGDYGGHEQYF	TGTGCCAGCAGCTTAGGGGACTATGGAGGGCACGAGCAGTACTTC
NA	TRBV3-1	TRBJ1-2	TRBD1	CASSHTGTGADGYTF	TGTGCCAGCAGCCACACCGGGACAGGGGCAGATGGCTACACCTTC
NA	TRBV5-1	TRBJ1-1	TRBD1	CASSLDGTGGLDTEAFF	TGCGCCAGCAGCTTGGATGGGACAGGGGGCCTGGACACTGAAGCTTTCTTT
NA	TRBV6-5	TRBJ2-1	TRBD1	CASSPGQGFVNEQFF	TGTGCCAGCAGTCCGGGACAGGGTTTCGTCAATGAGCAGTTCTTC
NA	TRBV6-6	TRBJ2-3	NA	CASSLGVLTDTQYF	TGTGCCAGCAGCCTCGGGGTATTGACAGATACGCAGTATTTT
NA	TRBV29-1	TRBJ1-2	NA	CSVRNGVVYGYTF	TGCAGCGTTCGAAACGGGGTGGTCTATGGCTACACCTTC
NA	TRBV5-1	TRBJ1-2	TRBD1	CASSLAGTGGNYGYTF	TGCGCCAGCAGCTTGGCCGGGACAGGGGGAAACTATGGCTACACCTTC
few	TRBV7-2	TRBJ2-7	NA	CASSPQDGYEQYF	TGTGCCAGCAGCCCACAAGACGGATACGAGCAGTACTTC
NA	TRBV18	TRBJ2-3	NA	CASSPPTTSDTQYF	TGTGCCAGCTCACCACCGACCACTTCAGATACGCAGTATTTT
NA	TRBV4-1	TRBJ2-5	TRBD2	CASSPERDGAQETQYF	TGCGCCAGCAGCCCAGAGCGGGATGGGGCCCAGGAGACCCAGTACTTC
once	TRBV29-1	TRBJ2-6	TRBD2	CSAWTSVTSGANVLTF	TGCAGCGCGTGGACTAGCGTGACCTCTGGGGCCAACGTCCTGACTTTC
few	TRBV27	TRBJ1-2	NA	CASSWGRDPNYGYTF	TGTGCCAGCAGTTGGGGCAGGGACCCGAACTATGGCTACACCTTC
NA	TRBV27	TRBJ2-3	NA	CASSLSTGEATDTQYF	TGTGCCAGCAGTTTATCTACAGGGGAGGCCACAGATACGCAGTATTTT
once	TRBV4-1	TRBJ1-4	NA	CASSQGLTNEKLFF	TGCGCCAGCAGCCAGGGTTTAACTAATGAAAAACTGTTTTTT